This TCR beta chain was documented in a study of beta chain features in type 1 diabetes. Findings and caveats of the study: Patients with Type 1 diabetes showed moderately but significantly shorter TCRB CDR3s in all four CD4+ subsets. Patients' naive, central memory and regulatory TCRB repertoires appeared more alike than those of healthy donors. In type 1 diabetes patients, VDJ junctions had fewer insertions; deletions at these junctions were more frequent. Patients and controls would share equally any PCR tilt toward shorter templates.

There are a few counts of this clone. Antigen unknown. Other DNA sequences in the same sample also yield this CDR3. Expressed TCRB transcripts got sequenced, as all isolated RNA was reverse transcribed. TCRdb's table, derived via immunoSEQ multiplex PCR, lists solely in-frame clones and lacks some. The data show more than 300,000 clones, with over 9.5% seen just once and 0.0095% to 0.013% held by the top ten. V was cut by 4 bases and J by 5 bases, with 3 bases left in between. Looked up from germline, CDR1 is SGHNT and CDR2 is YENEEA. The CDR3 is 11 amino acids. Material for sequencing was naive CD4+ T cells from blood. The genes are TRBV11-3 and TRBJ2-1; D not resolved. This TCR was recovered from a woman aged 18-35 years with type 1 diabetes. Here the CDR3 DNA reads TGTGCCAGCAGCTCTGACAATGAGCAGTTCTTC. This sequence encodes CASSSDNEQFF.